The 4 T cell receptor beta chains given below trace back to one sample, sequenced in a study of cytomegalovirus exposure and HLA in healthy donors (TCRdb year 2017). The library was made by the immunoSEQ multiplex PCR assay. TCRdb mirrors the immuneACCESS table, restricted to in-frame sequences. Some clones are absent from its copies; in checked studies, under half trace to an unresolved V gene, and the reason for the others is unknown. The sample table records about 140,000 clones; approximately 84% of these occur just once. Less than 35% of the sample belongs to the ten largest clones. The sequencing sample was made of PBMCs. The source of these receptors is a man in his thirties or forties in good health and CMV-seropositive.

The chain carries TRBV11-2 and TRBJ1-4; D may be TRBD1 (5 bases). V was shortened by 2 bases and J by 5 bases, with 12 bases between the two germline ends. Per germline, CDR1 SGHAT and CDR2 FQNNGV. The CDR3 covers 15 residues. CDR3 sequence: CASSLIGGKNEKLFF. CDR3 bases: TGTGCCAGCAGCTTAATCGGGGGGAAGAATGAAAAACTGTTTTTT.

This clone was detected once. The chain recombines TRBV4-3 with TRBJ2-3; TRBD2 agrees at 7 bases. Trimming at V came to 0 bases and at J to 7 bases, leaving 7 bases not matched to a gene. This CDR3 comprises 15 residues. The germline V gene has CDR1 LGHNA and CDR2 YSLEER. The CDR3, as DNA: TGCGCCAGCAGCCAAGATCCCGGGGAGGGTTATACGCAGTATTTT. Translated, it gives CASSQDPGEGYTQYF.

This clone was counted only a few times. The chain links TRBV5-6 to TRBJ2-7; no firm D call. Between the trimmed V and J ends, which lost 4 bases and 2 bases, there was a span of 7 bases. This CDR3 spans 12 amino acids. Germline V gene sequence: CDR1 SGHDT, CDR2 YYEEEE. CDR3 sequence (DNA): TGTGCCAGCAGCAGAGAGCCCTACGAGCAGTACTTC. Residues: CASSREPYEQYF. The variable domain in full, with the rest retrieved from reference TRBV5-6 and TRBJ2-7, is DAGVTQSPTHLIKTRGQQVTLRCSPKSGHDTVSWYQQALGQGPQFIFQYYEEEERQRGNFPDRFSGHQFPNYSSELNVNALLLGDSALYLCASSREPYEQYFGPGTRLTVT.

This clone rates as medium-sized. The rearrangement links TRBV30 to TRBJ2-7; TRBD2 might be the D (5 bases). Looked up from germline, CDR1 is GTSNPN and CDR2 is SVGIG (reference sequence). V shed 2 bases and J shed 2 bases, with 16 bases lying between them. This CDR3 has 15 residues. CDR3: CAWSPPVVGAYEQYF. In nucleotides, the CDR3 is TGTGCCTGGAGTCCTCCTGTTGTCGGGGCCTACGAGCAGTACTTC. The complete variable domain, with remaining parts taken from reference TRBV30 and TRBJ2-7, reads SQTIHQWPATLVQPVGSPLSLECTVEGTSNPNLYWYRQAAGRGLQLLFYSVGIGQISSEVPQNLSASRPQDRQFILSSKKLLLSDSGFYLCAWSPPVVGAYEQYFGPGTRLTVT.